This is a list of T cell receptor beta chains from one sample in a study of long-term antiretroviral therapy in people with HIV. The table came from immunoSEQ multiplex PCR; TCRdb's copy has only in-frame clones and leaves some out. In the table there are about 14,000 clones, about 79% of which are singletons. Sequences were derived from unsorted PBMCs, sampled 0.4 years after starting antiretroviral therapy. Receptors were obtained from a man aged 30-40 years with HIV. CDR3s include the opening cysteine and the closing phenylalanine or tryptophan. The D gene is left open where the match is weak. Clone sizes are given selectively: once, few, many, or a class where the clone is expanded.

CDR3nt,CDR3aa,d_gene,v_gene,j_gene,abundance
TGTGCCAGCAGCCCCCGGCAACCTAGCGGGATGGGCACAGATACGCAGTATTTT,CASSPRQPSGMGTDTQYF,TRBD2,TRBV11-1,TRBJ2-3,-
TGCAGCGTGGGGGCTAGCGGGTACAATGAGCAGTTCTTC,CSVGASGYNEQFF,TRBD2,TRBV29-1,TRBJ2-1,-
TGTGCCAACACCCAGTCCCTCGATTACGAGCAGTACTTC,CANTQSLDYEQYF,-,TRBV6-4,TRBJ2-7,-
TGTGCCAGCAGCTTTCCTTCGAATGAGCAGTTCTTC,CASSFPSNEQFF,-,TRBV7-9,TRBJ2-1,-
TGTGCCAGCAGCTCCAGACTAGCGGGGGACTCTTCTCACGAGCAGTACTTC,CASSSRLAGDSSHEQYF,TRBD2,TRBV28,TRBJ2-7,-
TGTGCCAGCAGCCGCGAGGGGTACACCTACAATGAGCAGTTCTTC,CASSREGYTYNEQFF,-,TRBV14,TRBJ2-1,medium-sized
TGTGCCAGCAGCTTAGCAGTAAGAGCCGAGCAGTACTTC,CASSLAVRAEQYF,-,TRBV7-2,TRBJ2-7,-
TGTGCCAGTAGTATAGAACGGACAGGGTGGACTGAAGCTTTCTTT,CASSIERTGWTEAFF,TRBD1,TRBV19,TRBJ1-1,-
TGTGCCAGCAGACCGGGACAGTCCTACAATGAGCAGTTCTTC,CASRPGQSYNEQFF,TRBD1,TRBV28,TRBJ2-1,-
TGTGCCAGCAGCCCTAACTTCAACACTGAAGCTTTCTTT,CASSPNFNTEAFF,-,TRBV6-4,TRBJ1-1,-
TGTGCCTGGAGTCCAGTAAGGATGAACACTGAAGCTTTCTTT,CAWSPVRMNTEAFF,-,TRBV30,TRBJ1-1,-
TGCGCCAGCAGCCATACATTTGGATCGCCCTCCTACGAGCAGTACTTC,CASSHTFGSPSYEQYF,-,TRBV4-3,TRBJ2-7,-
TGTGCCAGCAGCTTAGTAAGGCTAGCGGGAGGGACCGGCGAGCAGTACTTC,CASSLVRLAGGTGEQYF,TRBD2,TRBV11-2,TRBJ2-7,-
TGTGCCAGCAACTCAGCCGGCAGAGCCTATGGCTACACCTTC,CASNSAGRAYGYTF,-,TRBV7-2,TRBJ1-2,-
TGTGCCAGCAGTGATAGGTCTCGGACAAATGGCTACACCTTC,CASSDRSRTNGYTF,-,TRBV6-1,TRBJ1-2,-
TGTGCCAGCAGCTTAAATCCCCCGACAGGAAGGGGCACCGGGGAGCTGTTTTTT,CASSLNPPTGRGTGELFF,-,TRBV7-3,TRBJ2-2,once
TGTGCCAGCAGTTTCACGAAGGGGGCCTACGAGCAGTACTTC,CASSFTKGAYEQYF,-,TRBV28,TRBJ2-7,once
TGTGCCTGGAGTAGGGGGATCTCCTACAATGAGCAGTTCTTC,CAWSRGISYNEQFF,-,TRBV30,TRBJ2-1,-